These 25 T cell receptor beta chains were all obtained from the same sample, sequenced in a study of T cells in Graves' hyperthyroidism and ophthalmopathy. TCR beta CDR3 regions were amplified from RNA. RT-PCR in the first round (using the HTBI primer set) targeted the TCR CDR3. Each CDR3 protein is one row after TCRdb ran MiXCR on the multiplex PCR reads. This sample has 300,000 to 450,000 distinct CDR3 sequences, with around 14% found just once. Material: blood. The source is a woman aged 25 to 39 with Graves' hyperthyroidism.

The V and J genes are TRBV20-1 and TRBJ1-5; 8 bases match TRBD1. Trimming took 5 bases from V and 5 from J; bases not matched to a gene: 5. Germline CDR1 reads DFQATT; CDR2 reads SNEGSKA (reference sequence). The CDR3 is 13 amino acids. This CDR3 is CSALRGPDQPQHF. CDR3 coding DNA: TGCAGTGCTCTCAGGGGGCCGGATCAGCCCCAGCATTTT.

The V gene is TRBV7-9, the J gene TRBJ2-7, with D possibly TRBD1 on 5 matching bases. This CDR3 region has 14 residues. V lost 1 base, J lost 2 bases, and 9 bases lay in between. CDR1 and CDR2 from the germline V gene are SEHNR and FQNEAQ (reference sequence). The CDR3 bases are TGTGCCAGCAGCTTAGGACAGATTACCTACGAGCAGTACTTC. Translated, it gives CASSLGQITYEQYF.

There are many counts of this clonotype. DNA for the CDR3: TGTGCCAGCAGCCTACCCACGGGGGCGACGAATACGCAGTATTTT. Translation gives CASSLPTGATNTQYF. The rearrangement joins TRBV11-1 to TRBJ2-3; D possibly matches TRBD1 or TRBD2 (6 bases each). V was shortened by 5 bases and J by 7 bases, with 19 bases between the two germline ends. Germline values: CDR1 SGHAT, CDR2 FQDESV (reference sequence). The CDR3 runs 15 residues.

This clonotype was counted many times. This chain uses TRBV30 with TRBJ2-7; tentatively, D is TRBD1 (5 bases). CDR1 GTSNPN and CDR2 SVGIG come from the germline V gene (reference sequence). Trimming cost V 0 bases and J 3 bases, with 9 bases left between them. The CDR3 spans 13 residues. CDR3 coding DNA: TGTGCCTGGAGTGTAGGCAGGGACTACGAGCAGTACTTC. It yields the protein CAWSVGRDYEQYF. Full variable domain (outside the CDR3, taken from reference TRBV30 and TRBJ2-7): SQTIHQWPATLVQPVGSPLSLECTVEGTSNPNLYWYRQAAGRGLQLLFYSVGIGQISSEVPQNLSASRPQDRQFILSSKKLLLSDSGFYLCAWSVGRDYEQYFGPGTRLTVT.

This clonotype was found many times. The DNA for the CDR3 is TGTGCCAGCAGATTGACAGTCTCTGGAAACACCATATATTTT. It yields the protein CASRLTVSGNTIYF. The rearrangement joins TRBV2 to TRBJ1-3; possible D gene TRBD1, 5 bases. CDR3 length: 14 amino acids. V was shortened by 6 bases and J by 0 bases, with 9 bases between the two germline ends. The germline V gene encodes CDR1 SNHLY and CDR2 FYNNEI. Based on the CDR3 plus reference TRBV2 and TRBJ1-3, the full variable domain is EPEVTQTPSHQVTQMGQEVILRCVPISNHLYFYWYRQILGQKVEFLVSFYNNEISEKSEIFDDQFSVERPDGSNFTLKIRSTKLEDSAMYFCASRLTVSGNTIYFGEGSWLTVV.

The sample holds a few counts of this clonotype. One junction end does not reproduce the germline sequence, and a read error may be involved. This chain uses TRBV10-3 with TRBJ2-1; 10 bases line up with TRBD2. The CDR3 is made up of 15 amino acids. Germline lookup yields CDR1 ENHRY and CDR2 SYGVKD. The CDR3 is CAIGEAGGTYNEQFF. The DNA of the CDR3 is TGTGCCATCGGTGAAGCGGGAGGGACCTACAATGAGCAGTTCTTC.

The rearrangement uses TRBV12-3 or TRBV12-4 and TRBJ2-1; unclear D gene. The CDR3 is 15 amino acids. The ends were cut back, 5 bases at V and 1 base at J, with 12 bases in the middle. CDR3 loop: CASSQGKASYNEQFF. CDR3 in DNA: TGTGCCAGCAGTCAAGGGAAAGCTTCCTACAATGAGCAGTTCTTC.

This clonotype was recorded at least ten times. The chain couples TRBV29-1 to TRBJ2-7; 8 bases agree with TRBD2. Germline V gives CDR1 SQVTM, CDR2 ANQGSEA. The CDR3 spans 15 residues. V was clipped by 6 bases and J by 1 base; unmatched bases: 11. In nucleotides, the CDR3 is TGCAGCGTGGACCTTAGGGCGGGAGGTTCCTACGAGCAGTACTTC. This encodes CSVDLRAGGSYEQYF.

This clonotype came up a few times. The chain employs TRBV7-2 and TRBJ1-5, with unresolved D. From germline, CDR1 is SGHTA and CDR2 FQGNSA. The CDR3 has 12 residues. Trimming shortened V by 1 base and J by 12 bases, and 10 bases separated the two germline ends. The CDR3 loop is CASSLGFQNQHF. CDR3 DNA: TGTGCCAGCAGCTTAGGATTCCAGAACCAGCATTTT.

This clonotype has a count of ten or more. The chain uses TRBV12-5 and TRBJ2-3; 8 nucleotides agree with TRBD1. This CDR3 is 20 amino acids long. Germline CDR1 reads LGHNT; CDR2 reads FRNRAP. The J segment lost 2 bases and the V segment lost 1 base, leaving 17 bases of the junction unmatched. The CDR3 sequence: CASGLGSPTGTGISTDTQYF. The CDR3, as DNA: TGTGCTAGTGGTTTGGGTAGTCCGACCGGGACAGGTATTTCCACAGATACGCAGTATTTT.

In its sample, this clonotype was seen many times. CDR3 bases: TGCGCCAGCAGCCTAAGCAACACCAGGGACAATCAGCCCCAGCATTTT. Encoded protein: CASSLSNTRDNQPQHF. This chain uses TRBV4-1 with TRBJ1-5; possible D gene TRBD1, 5 bases. There are 16 residues in the CDR3. From germline, CDR1 is MGHRA and CDR2 YSYEKL. V shed 4 bases and J shed 3 bases, with 16 bases lying between them.

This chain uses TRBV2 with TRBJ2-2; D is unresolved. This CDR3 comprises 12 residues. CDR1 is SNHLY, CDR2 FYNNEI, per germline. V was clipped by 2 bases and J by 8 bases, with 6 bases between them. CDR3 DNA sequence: TGTGCCAGCAGTGAACCCAGAGGGGAGCTGTTTTTT. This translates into CASSEPRGELFF.

Here the CDR3 DNA reads TGTGCCAGCAGCCGAGGGACTAGCGGGAGGGCAGGGGAGACCCAGTACTTC. It codes for CASSRGTSGRAGETQYF. The rearrangement uses TRBV11-2 and TRBJ2-5; 16 nucleotides agree with TRBD2. Germline CDR1 SGHAT, CDR2 FQNNGV. V trimming: 5 bases; J trimming: 5 bases; junction bases outside the gene matches: 8. The CDR3 length is 17 residues.

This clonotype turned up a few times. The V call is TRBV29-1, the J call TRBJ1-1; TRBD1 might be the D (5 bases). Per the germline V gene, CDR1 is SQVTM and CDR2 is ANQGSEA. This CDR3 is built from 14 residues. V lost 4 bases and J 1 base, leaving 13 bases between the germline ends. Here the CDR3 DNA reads TGCAGCGTTGGTTCCGGGGCGGCGAACACTGAAGCTTTCTTT. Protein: CSVGSGAANTEAFF.

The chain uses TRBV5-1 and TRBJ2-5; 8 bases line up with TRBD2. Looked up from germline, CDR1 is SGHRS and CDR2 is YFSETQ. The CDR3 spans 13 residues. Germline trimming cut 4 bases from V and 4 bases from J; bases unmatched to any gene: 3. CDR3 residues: CASSTGGGETQYF. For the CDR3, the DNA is TGCGCCAGCAGCACCGGGGGGGGAGAGACCCAGTACTTC.

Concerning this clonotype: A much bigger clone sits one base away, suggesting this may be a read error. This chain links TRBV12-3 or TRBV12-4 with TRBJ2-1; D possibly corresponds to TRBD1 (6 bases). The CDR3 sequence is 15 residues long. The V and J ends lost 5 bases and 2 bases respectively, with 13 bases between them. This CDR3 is CASSLGQIPYNEQFF. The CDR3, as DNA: TGTGCCAGCAGTCTCGGACAGATCCCCTACAATGAGCAGTTCTTC.

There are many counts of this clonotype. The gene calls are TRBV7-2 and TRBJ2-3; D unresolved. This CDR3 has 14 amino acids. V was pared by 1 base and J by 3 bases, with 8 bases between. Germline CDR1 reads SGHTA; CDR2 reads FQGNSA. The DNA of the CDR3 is TGTGCCAGCAGCTTAGATGGCGCAACAGATACGCAGTATTTT. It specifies CASSLDGATDTQYF.

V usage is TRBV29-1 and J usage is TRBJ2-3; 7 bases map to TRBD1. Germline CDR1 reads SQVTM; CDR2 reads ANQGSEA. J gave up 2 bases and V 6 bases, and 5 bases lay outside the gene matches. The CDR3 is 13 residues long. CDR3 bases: TGCAGCGTGGGACAGCTAATCACAGATACGCAGTATTTT. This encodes CSVGQLITDTQYF.

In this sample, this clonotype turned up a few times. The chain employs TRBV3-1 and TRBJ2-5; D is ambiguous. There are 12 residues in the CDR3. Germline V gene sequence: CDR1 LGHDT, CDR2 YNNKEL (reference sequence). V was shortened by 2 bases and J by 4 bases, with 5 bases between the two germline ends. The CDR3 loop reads CASSQYSETQYF. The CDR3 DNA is TGTGCCAGCAGCCAATACTCAGAGACCCAGTACTTC.

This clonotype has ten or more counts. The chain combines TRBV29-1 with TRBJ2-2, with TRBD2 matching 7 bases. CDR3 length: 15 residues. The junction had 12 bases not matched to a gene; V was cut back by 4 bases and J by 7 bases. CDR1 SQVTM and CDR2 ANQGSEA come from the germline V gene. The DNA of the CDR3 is TGCAGCGTTGGGCGGGCGGGAGAAACCTTCGGGGAGCTGTTTTTT. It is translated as CSVGRAGETFGELFF.

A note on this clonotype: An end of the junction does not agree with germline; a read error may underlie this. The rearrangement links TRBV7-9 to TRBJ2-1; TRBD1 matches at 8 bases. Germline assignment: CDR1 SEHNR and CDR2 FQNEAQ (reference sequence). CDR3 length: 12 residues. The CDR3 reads CAGRKSGQGLFF. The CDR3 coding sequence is TGTGCCGGCAGGAAGTCCGGACAGGGCCTGTTCTTC.

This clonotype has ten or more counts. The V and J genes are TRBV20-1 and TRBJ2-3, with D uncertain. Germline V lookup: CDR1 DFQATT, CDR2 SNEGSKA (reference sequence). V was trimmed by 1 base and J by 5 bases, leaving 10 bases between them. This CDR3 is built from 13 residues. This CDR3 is CSARGYYEDTQYF. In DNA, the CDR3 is TGCAGTGCTAGAGGCTACTACGAAGATACGCAGTATTTT.

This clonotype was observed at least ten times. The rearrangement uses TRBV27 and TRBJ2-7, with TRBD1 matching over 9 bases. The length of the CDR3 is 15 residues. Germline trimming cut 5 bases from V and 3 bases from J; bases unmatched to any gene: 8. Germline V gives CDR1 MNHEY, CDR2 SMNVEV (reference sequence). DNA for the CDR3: TGTGCCAGCAGTCCATCCGGGACAGGGAGCTACGAGCAGTACTTC. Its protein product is CASSPSGTGSYEQYF.

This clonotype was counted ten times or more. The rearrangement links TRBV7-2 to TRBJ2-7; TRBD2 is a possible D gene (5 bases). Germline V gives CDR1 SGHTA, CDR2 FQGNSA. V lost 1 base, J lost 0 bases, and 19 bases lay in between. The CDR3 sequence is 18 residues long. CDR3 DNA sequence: TGTGCCAGCAGCTTAGGCCATGAGGGCCTGCCGAGCTCCTACGAGCAGTACTTC. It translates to CASSLGHEGLPSSYEQYF.

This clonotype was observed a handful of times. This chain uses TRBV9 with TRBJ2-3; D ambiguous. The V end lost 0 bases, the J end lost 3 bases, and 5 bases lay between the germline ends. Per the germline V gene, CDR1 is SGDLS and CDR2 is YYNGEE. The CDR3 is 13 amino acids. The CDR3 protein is CASSVGITDTQYF. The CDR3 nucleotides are TGTGCCAGCAGCGTAGGAATAACAGATACGCAGTATTTT.